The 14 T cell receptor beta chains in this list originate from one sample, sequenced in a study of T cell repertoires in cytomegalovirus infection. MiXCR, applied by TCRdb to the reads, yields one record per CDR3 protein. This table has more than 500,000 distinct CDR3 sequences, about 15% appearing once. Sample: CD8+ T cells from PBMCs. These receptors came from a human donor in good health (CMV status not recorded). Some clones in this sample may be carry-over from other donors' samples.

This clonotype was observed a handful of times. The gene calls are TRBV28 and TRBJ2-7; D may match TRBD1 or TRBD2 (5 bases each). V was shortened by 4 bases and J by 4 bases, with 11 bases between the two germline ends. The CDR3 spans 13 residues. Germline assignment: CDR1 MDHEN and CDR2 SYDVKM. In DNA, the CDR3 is TGTGCCAGCAGTTCTCCCAGGGAGTACGAGCAGTACTTC. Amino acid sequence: CASSSPREYEQYF.

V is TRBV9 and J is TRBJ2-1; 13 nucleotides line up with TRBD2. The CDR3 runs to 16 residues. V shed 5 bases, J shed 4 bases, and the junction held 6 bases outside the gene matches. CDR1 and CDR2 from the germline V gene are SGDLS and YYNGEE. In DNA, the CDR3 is TGTGCCAGCAGTACTAGCGGGGGGGCGGAATACAATGAGCAGTTCTTC. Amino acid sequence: CASSTSGGAEYNEQFF.

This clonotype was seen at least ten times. The CDR3 nucleotides read TGTGCCAGCAGTTACTCCAGGGGGCATAGGACTGAAGCTTTCTTT. The encoded protein is CASSYSRGHRTEAFF. The rearrangement uses TRBV6-5 and TRBJ1-1, with 8 positions matching TRBD1. From germline, CDR1 is MNHEY and CDR2 SVGAGI. This CDR3 is 15 amino acids long. V was clipped by 0 bases and J by 5 bases; unmatched bases: 5.

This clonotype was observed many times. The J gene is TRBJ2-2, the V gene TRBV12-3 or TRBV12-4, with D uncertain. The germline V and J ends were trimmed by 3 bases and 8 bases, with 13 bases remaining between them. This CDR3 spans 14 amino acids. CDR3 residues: CASSFEVKRGELFF. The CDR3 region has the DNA TGTGCCAGCAGTTTCGAAGTTAAGAGGGGGGAGCTGTTTTTT.

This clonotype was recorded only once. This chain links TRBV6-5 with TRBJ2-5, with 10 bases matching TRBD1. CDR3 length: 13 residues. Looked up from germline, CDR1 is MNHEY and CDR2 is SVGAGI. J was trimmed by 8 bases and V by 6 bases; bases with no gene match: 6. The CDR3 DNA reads TGTGCCAGCAGGCCGGGACAGGGGTTTACCCAGTACTTC. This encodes CASRPGQGFTQYF.

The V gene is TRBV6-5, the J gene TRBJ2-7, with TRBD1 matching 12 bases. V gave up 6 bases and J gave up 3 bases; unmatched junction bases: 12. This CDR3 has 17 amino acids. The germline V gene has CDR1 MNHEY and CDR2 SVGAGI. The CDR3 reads CASRTRRGQGAYYEQYF. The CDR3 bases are TGTGCCAGCAGGACTAGGAGGGGACAGGGGGCTTACTACGAGCAGTACTTC.

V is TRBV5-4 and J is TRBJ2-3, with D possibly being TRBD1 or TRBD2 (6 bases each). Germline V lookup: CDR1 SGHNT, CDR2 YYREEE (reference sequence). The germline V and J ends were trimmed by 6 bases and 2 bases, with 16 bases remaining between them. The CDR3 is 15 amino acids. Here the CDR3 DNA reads TGTGCCAGCAACCCTGCGGGACATTACACAGATACGCAGTATTTT. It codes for CASNPAGHYTDTQYF.

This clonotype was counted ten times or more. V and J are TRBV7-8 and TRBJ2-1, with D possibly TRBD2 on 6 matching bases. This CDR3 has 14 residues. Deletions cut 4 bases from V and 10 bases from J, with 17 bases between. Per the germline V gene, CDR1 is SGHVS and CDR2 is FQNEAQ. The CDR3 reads CASSSGDSLREQFF. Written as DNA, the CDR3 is TGTGCCAGCAGCTCGGGGGACTCCCTAAGGGAGCAGTTCTTC.

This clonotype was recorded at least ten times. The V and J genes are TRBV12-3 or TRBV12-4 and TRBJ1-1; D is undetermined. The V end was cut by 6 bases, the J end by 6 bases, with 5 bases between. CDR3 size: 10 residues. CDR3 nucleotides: TGTGCCAGCAGGATCTCTGAAGCTTTCTTT. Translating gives CASRISEAFF.

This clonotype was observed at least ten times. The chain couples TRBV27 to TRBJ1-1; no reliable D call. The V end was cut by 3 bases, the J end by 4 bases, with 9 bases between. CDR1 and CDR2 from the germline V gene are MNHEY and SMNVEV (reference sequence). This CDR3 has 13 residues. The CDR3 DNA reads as TGTGCCAGCAGTTTTGGTTGGGGCACTGAAGCTTTCTTT. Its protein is CASSFGWGTEAFF.

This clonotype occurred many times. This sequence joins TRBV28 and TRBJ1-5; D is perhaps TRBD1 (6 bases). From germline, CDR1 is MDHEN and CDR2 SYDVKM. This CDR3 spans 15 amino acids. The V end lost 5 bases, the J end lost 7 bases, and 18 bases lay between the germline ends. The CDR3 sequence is CASSPTPGQRQPQHF. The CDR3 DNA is TGTGCCAGCAGTCCAACTCCGGGACAAAGACAGCCCCAGCATTTT.

DNA for the CDR3: TGCGCCAGCAGCCGGAGAGGGGGAAGTTTAACAGATACGCAGTATTTT. Its protein product is CASSRRGGSLTDTQYF. The V gene is TRBV5-1, the J gene TRBJ2-3; the D gene is possibly TRBD1 (6 bases). The germline V and J ends were trimmed by 4 bases and 3 bases, with 18 bases remaining between them. This CDR3 is 16 amino acids long. The V gene's germline CDR1 is SGHRS and CDR2 YFSETQ. Based on the CDR3 plus reference TRBV5-1 and TRBJ2-3, the full variable domain is KAGVTQTPRYLIKTRGQQVTLSCSPISGHRSVSWYQQTPGQGLQFLFEYFSETQRNKGNFPGRFSGRQFSNSRSEMNVSTLELGDSALYLCASSRRGGSLTDTQYFGPGTRLTVL.

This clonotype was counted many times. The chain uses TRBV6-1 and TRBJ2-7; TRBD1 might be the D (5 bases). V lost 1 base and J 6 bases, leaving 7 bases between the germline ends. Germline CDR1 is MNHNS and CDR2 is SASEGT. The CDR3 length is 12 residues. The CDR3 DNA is TGTGCCAGCAGTGAAGAGGGGTTCGAGCAGTACTTC. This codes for CASSEEGFEQYF.

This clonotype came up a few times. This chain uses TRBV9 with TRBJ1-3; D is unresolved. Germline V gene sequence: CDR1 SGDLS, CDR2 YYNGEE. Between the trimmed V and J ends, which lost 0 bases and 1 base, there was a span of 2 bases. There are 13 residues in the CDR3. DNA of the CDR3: TGTGCCAGCAGCGTAGGGTCTGGAAACACCATATATTTT. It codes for CASSVGSGNTIYF.